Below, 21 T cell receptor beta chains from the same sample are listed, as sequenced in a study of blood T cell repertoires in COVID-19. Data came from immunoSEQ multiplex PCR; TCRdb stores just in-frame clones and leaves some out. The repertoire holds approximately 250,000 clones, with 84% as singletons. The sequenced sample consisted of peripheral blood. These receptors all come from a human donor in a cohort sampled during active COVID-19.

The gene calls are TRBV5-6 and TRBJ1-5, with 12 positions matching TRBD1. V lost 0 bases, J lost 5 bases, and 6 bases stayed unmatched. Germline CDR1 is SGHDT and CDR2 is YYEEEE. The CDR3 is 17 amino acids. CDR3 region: CASSLGFGTGGHQPQHF. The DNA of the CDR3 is TGTGCCAGCAGCTTGGGGTTTGGGACAGGGGGCCATCAGCCCCAGCATTTT.

The CDR3 DNA sequence: TGTGCCAGCAGTGAATTACAGGTCACAGATACGCAGTATTTT. Translation gives CASSELQVTDTQYF. The J gene is TRBJ2-3, the V gene TRBV6-1, with a weak D call TRBD1 (5 bases). With 2 bases removed from V and 2 bases from J, the gap between germline ends came to 8 bases. This CDR3 is 14 amino acids long. Germline V gene lookup returns CDR1 MNHNS and CDR2 SASEGT.

CDR3 sequence: CASSRVTVGGGSNYGYTF. The DNA for the CDR3 is TGTGCCAGCAGCCGGGTAACAGTTGGCGGGGGATCCAACTATGGCTACACCTTC. V and J are TRBV7-2 and TRBJ1-2, with D tentatively TRBD1 (5 bases). Germline loops: CDR1 SGHTA, CDR2 FQGNSA. This CDR3 contains 18 residues. V shed 5 bases and J shed 2 bases, with 24 bases lying between them.

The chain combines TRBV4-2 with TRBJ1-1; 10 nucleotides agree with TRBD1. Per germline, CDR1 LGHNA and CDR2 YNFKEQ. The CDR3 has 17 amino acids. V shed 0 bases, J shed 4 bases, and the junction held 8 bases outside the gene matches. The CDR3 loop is CASSQDRRTGGSTEAFF. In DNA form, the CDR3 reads TGTGCCAGCAGCCAAGATCGCCGGACAGGGGGGAGCACTGAAGCTTTCTTT.

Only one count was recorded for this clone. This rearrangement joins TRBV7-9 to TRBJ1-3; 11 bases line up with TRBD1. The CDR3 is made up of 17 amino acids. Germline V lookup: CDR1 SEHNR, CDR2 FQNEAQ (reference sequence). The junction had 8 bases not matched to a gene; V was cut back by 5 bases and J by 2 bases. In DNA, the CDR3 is TGTGCCAGCAGCCCCGGACAGGGGGCTTTAACTGGAAACACCATATATTTT. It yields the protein CASSPGQGALTGNTIYF. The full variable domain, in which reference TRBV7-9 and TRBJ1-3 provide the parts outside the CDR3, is DTGVSQNPRHKITKRGQNVTFRCDPISEHNRLYWYRQTLGQGPEFLTYFQNEAQLEKSRLLSDRFSAERPKGSFSTLEIQRTEQGDSAMYLCASSPGQGALTGNTIYFGEGSWLTVV.

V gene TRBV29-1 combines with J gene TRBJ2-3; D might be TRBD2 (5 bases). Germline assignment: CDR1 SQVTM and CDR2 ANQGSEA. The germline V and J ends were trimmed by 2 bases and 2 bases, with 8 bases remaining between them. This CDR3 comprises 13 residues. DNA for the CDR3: TGCAGCGTTGAATTCGGGGTCACAGATACGCAGTATTTT. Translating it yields CSVEFGVTDTQYF.

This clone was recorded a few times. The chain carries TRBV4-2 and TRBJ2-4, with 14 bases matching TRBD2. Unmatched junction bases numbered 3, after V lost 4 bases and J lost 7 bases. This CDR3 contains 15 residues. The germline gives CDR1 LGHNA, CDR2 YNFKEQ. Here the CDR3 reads CASSPGLAGVNIQYF. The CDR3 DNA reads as TGTGCCAGCAGCCCGGGACTAGCGGGAGTCAACATTCAGTACTTC.

The CDR3 region has the DNA TGTGCCAGCAGCAAAGGGAAGGTCAAGGGGAACCAAGAGACCCAGTACTTC. As protein: CASSKGKVKGNQETQYF. V usage is TRBV21-1 and J usage is TRBJ2-5; TRBD1 reflects the table's D call only, with no check against the DNA. TRBV21-1 corresponds to a pseudogene. This CDR3 region has 17 residues.

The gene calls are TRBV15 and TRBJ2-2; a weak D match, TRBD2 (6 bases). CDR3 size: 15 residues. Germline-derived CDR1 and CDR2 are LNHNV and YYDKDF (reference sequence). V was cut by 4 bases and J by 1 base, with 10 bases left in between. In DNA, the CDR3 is TGTGCCACCAGCAAATCGGGACTGAACACCGGGGAGCTGTTTTTT. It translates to CATSKSGLNTGELFF.

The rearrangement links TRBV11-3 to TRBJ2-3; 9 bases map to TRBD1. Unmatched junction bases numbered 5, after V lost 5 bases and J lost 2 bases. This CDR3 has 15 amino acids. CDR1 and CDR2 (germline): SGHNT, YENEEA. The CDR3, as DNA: TGTGCCAGCAGCCTAGGGGACAGGGCCACAGATACGCAGTATTTT. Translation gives CASSLGDRATDTQYF.

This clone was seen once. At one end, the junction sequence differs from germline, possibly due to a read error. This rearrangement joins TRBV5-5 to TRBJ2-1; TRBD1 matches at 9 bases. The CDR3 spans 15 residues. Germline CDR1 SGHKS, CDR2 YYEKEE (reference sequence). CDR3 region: CASSLEGQGDNEQFF. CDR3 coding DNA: TGTGCCAGCAGCTTGGAGGGACAGGGTGACAACGAGCAGTTCTTC.

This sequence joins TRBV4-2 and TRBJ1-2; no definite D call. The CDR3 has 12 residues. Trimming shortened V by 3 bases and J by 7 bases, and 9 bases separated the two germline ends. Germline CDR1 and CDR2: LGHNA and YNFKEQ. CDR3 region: CASSHEGGGYTF. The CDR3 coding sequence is TGTGCCAGCAGCCACGAGGGCGGTGGCTACACCTTC.

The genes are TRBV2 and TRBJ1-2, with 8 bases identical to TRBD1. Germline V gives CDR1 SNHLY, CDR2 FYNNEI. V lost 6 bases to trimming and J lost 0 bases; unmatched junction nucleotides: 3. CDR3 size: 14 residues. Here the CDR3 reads CASRLQGANYGYTF. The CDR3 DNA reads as TGTGCCAGCAGGTTACAGGGGGCTAACTATGGCTACACCTTC.

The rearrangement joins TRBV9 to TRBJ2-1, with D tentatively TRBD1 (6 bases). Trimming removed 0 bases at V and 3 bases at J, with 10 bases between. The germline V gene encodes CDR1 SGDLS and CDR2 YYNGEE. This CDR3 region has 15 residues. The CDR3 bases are TGTGCCAGCAGCGTAGCCGTGACAGGCTACAATGAGCAGTTCTTC. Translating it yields CASSVAVTGYNEQFF.

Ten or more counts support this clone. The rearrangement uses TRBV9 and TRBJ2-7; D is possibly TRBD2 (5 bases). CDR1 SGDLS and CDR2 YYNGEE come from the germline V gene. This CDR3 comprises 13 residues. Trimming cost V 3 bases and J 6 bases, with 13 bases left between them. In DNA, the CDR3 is TGTGCCAGCAGCGCGACACTAGTTACCGAGCAGTACTTC. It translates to CASSATLVTEQYF.

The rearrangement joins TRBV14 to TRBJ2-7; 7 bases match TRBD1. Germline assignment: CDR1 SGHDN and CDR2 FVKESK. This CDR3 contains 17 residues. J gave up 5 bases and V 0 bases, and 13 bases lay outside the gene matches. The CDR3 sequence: CASSQDILMGQRDEQYF. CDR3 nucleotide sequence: TGTGCCAGCAGCCAAGATATTCTGATGGGACAGAGAGACGAGCAGTACTTC.

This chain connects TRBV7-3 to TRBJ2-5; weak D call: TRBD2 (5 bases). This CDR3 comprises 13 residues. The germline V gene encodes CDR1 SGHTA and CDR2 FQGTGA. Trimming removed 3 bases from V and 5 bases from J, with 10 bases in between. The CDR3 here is CASSLGRGETQYF. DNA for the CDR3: TGTGCCAGCAGCTTGGGCCGCGGGGAGACCCAGTACTTC.

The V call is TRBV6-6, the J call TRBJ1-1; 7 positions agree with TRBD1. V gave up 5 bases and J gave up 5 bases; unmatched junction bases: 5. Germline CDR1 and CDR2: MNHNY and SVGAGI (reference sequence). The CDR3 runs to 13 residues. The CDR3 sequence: CASSPDRDTEAFF. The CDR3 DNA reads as TGTGCCAGCAGTCCCGACAGGGATACTGAAGCTTTCTTT.

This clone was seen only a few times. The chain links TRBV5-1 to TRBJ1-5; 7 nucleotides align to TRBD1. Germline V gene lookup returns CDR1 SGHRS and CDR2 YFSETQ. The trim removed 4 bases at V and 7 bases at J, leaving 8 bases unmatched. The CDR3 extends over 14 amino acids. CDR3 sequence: CASSQGQVGQPQHF. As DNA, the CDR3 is TGCGCCAGCAGCCAAGGACAGGTCGGACAGCCCCAGCATTTT.

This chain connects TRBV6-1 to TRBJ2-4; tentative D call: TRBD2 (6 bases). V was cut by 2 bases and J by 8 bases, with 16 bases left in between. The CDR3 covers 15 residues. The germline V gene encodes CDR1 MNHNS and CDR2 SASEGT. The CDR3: CASSERGQTGDIQYF. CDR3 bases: TGTGCCAGCAGTGAAAGGGGTCAAACGGGGGACATTCAGTACTTC.

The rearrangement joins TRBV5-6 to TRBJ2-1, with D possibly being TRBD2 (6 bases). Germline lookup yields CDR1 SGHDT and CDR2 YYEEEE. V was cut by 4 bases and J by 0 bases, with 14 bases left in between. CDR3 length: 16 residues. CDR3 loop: CASSGPGLSSYNEQFF. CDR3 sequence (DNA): TGTGCCAGCAGCGGTCCGGGACTCAGCTCCTACAATGAGCAGTTCTTC.